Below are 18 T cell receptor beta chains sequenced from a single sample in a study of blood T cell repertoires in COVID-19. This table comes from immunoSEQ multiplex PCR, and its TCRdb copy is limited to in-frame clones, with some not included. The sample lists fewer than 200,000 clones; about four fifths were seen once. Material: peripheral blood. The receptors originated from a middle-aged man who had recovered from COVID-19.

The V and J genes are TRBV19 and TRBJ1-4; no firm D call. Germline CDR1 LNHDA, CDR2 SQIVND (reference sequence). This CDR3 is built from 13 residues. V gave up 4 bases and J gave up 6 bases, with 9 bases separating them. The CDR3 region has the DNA TGTGCCAGTAGTAGCTCACAAGATGAAAAACTGTTTTTT. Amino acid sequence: CASSSSQDEKLFF.

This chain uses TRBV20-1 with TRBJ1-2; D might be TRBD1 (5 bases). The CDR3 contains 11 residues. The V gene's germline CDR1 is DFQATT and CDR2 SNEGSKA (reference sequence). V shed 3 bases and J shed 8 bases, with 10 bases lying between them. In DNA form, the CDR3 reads TGCAGTGCTAGGGGGGAGGGAGGCTACACCTTC. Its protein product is CSARGEGGYTF.

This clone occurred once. In nucleotides, the CDR3 is TGTGCCAGCACCCTACTAGCGGGGGAACAAGAGACCCAGTACTTC. Translating gives CASTLLAGEQETQYF. V is TRBV9 and J is TRBJ2-5; 11 bases are shared with TRBD2. CDR3 length: 15 amino acids. Germline V gene sequence: CDR1 SGDLS, CDR2 YYNGEE. V was pared by 6 bases and J by 2 bases, with 6 bases of the junction left unmatched.

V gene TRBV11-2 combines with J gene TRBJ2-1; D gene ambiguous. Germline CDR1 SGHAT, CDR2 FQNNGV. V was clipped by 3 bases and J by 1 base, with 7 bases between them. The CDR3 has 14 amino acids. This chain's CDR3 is CASSFGVSYNEQFF. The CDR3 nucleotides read TGTGCCAGCAGCTTCGGTGTTTCCTACAATGAGCAGTTCTTC.

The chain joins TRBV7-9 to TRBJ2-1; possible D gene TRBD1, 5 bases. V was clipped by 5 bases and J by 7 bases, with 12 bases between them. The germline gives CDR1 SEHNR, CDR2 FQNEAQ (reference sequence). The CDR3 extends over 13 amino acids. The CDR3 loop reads CASSQFPGNEQFF. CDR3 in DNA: TGTGCCAGCAGCCAGTTCCCAGGGAATGAGCAGTTCTTC.

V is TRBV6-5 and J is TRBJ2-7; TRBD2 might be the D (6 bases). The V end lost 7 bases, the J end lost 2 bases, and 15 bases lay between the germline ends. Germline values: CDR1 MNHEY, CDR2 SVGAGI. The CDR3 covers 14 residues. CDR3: CASMGTGETYEQYF. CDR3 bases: TGTGCCAGCATGGGGACGGGGGAAACCTACGAGCAGTACTTC.

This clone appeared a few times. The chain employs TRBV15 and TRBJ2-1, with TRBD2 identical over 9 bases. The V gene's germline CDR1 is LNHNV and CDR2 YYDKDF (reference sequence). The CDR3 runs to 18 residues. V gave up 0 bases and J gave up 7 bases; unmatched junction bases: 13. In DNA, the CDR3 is TGTGCCACCAGCAGAGATAACAACCTAGCGGGGTTCGGGAATGAGCAGTTCTTC. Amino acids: CATSRDNNLAGFGNEQFF. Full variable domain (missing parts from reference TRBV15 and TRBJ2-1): DAMVIQNPRYQVTQFGKPVTLSCSQTLNHNVMYWYQQKSSQAPKLLFHYYDKDFNNEADTPDNFQSRRPNTSFCFLDIRSPGLGDTAMYLCATSRDNNLAGFGNEQFFGPGTRLTVL.

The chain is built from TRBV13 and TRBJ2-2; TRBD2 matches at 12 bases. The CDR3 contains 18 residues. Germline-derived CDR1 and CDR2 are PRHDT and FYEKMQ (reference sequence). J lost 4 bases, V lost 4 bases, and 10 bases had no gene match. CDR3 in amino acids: CASSSTATSGRVTGELFF. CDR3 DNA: TGTGCCAGCAGCTCAACCGCGACTAGCGGGAGAGTCACCGGGGAGCTGTTTTTT. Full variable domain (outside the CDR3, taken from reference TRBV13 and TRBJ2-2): AAGVIQSPRHLIKEKRETATLKCYPIPRHDTVYWYQQGPGQDPQFLISFYEKMQSDKGSIPDRFSAQQFSDYHSELNMSSLELGDSALYFCASSSTATSGRVTGELFFGEGSRLTVL.

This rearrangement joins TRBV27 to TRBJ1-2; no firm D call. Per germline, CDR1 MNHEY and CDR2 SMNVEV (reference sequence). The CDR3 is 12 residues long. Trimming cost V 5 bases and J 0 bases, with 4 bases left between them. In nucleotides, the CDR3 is TGTGCCAGCAGTAATACTAACTATGGCTACACCTTC. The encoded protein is CASSNTNYGYTF.

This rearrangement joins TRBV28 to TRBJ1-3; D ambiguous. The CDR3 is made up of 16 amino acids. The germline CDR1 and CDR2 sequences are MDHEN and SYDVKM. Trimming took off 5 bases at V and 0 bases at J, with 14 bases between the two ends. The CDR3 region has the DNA TGTGCCAGCAGTGAGACCGCGCGGCCCTCTGGAAACACCATATATTTT. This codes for CASSETARPSGNTIYF.

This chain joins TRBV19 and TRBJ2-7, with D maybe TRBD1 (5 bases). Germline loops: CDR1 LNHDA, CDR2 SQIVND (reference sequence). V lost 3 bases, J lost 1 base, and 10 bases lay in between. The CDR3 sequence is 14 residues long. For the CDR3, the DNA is TGTGCCAGTAGTATGATAGGGGAATCCTACGAGCAGTACTTC. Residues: CASSMIGESYEQYF.

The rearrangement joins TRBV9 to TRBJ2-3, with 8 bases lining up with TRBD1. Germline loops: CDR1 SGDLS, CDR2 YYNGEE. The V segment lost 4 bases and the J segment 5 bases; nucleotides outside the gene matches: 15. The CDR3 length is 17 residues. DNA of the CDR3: TGTGCCAGCAGCCTGCACTCAGGGGGCGCCGGGATAGATACGCAGTATTTT. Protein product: CASSLHSGGAGIDTQYF.

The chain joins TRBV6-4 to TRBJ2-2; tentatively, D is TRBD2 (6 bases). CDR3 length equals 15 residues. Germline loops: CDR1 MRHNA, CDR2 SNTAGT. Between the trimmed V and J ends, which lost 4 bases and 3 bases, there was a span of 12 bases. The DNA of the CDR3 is TGTGCCAGCAGTGTGGAAGGCGGGGACACCGGGGAGCTGTTTTTT. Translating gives CASSVEGGDTGELFF.

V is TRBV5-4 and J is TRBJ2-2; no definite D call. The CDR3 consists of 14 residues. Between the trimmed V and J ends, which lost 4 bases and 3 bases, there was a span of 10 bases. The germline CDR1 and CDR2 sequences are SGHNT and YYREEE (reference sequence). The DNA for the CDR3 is TGTGCCAGCAGCCCCCCTAGATACACCGGGGAGCTGTTTTTT. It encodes CASSPPRYTGELFF.

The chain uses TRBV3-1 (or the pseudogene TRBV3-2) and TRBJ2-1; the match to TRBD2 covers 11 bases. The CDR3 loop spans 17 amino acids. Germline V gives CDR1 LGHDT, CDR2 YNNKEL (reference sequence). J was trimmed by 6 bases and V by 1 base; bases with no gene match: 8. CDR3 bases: TGTGCCAGCAGCCAAGCATCAACTAGCGGGAGTACCAATGAGCAGTTCTTC. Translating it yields CASSQASTSGSTNEQFF.

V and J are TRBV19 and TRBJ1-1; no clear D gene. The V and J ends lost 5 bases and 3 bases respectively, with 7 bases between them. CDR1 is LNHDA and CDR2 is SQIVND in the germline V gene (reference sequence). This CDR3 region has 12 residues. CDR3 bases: TGTGCCAGTAGTGCGGCTTACACTGAAGCTTTCTTT. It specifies CASSAAYTEAFF.

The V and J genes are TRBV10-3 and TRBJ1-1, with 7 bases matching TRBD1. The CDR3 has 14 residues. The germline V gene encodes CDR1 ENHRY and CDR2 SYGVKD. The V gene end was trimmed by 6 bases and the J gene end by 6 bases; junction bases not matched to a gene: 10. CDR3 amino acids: CAIRKTGTNSEAFF. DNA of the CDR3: TGTGCCATCAGAAAGACAGGGACGAATTCTGAAGCTTTCTTT.

Written as DNA, the CDR3 is TGTGCCAGCCAAAGCTACACCGGGGAGCTGTTTTTT. Translating gives CASQSYTGELFF. The V gene is TRBV19, the J gene TRBJ2-2; no clear D gene. There are 12 residues in the CDR3. CDR1 is LNHDA and CDR2 is SQIVND in the germline V gene (reference sequence). V lost 9 bases and J lost 3, with 8 bases in between.